The 24 T cell receptor beta chains listed next were all sequenced from one sample in a study of cytomegalovirus exposure and HLA in healthy donors. PCR amplification relied on 60 Vbeta primers (plus 13 Jbeta primers). TCRdb keeps only in-frame clones here, not all; method: immunoSEQ multiplex PCR. The repertoire consists of fewer than 200,000 clones, with less than 80% occurring once and the leading ten covering 0.75% to 0.8%. The sequenced sample was PBMCs. The receptor set was obtained from a female donor in good health and CMV-seronegative.

The rearrangement joins TRBV23-1 to TRBJ1-5; 9 nucleotides align to TRBD1. TRBV23-1 belongs to the ORF category, with a function that is uncertain. With V trimmed by 0 bases and J by 1 base, 13 bases remained unmatched. This CDR3 has 20 residues. CDR3 in amino acids: CASSQSPKSGQGNSNQPQHF. CDR3 in DNA: TGCGCCAGCAGTCAATCGCCGAAATCGGGACAGGGTAACAGCAATCAGCCCCAGCATTTT.

This chain links TRBV4-2 with TRBJ2-3; 9 nucleotides line up with TRBD2. Per the germline V gene, CDR1 is LGHNA and CDR2 is YNFKEQ. With V trimmed by 0 bases and J by 1 base, 8 bases remained unmatched. The CDR3 runs 18 residues. CDR3 DNA sequence: TGTGCCAGCAGCCAAGACCCCTACGCTAGCGGGGGCACAGATACGCAGTATTTT. Translated: CASSQDPYASGGTDTQYF.

This rearrangement joins TRBV6-5 to TRBJ2-7; D remains unclear. The CDR3 length is 14 residues. Germline V gives CDR1 MNHEY, CDR2 SVGAGI. V lost 6 bases and J lost 6, with 18 bases in between. This CDR3 is CASSLAGQTPEQYF. CDR3 coding DNA: TGTGCCAGCAGCCTCGCTGGCCAAACCCCCGAGCAGTACTTC.

This clone was observed a handful of times. The chain is built from TRBV30 and TRBJ2-3; D call uncertain. Trimming took off 1 base at V and 1 base at J, with 9 bases between the two ends. The CDR3 covers 14 residues. CDR1 is GTSNPN, CDR2 SVGIG, per germline (reference sequence). The CDR3 spells CAWSDRTGTDTQYF. The CDR3 nucleotides are TGTGCCTGGAGTGACCGAACTGGCACAGATACGCAGTATTTT.

The genes are TRBV20-1 and TRBJ2-5, with D perhaps matching TRBD1 (5 bases). The V end was cut by 5 bases, the J end by 5 bases, with 9 bases between. CDR3 length: 11 residues. Per germline, CDR1 DFQATT and CDR2 SNEGSKA (reference sequence). The CDR3 DNA reads as TGCAGTGCTGCCCCAGGGGAGACCCAGTACTTC. Amino acid sequence: CSAAPGETQYF.

The CDR3 region has the DNA TGTGCCAGCAGAAGAGCGGGAATTTACGAGCAGTACTTC. This sequence encodes CASRRAGIYEQYF. The chain carries TRBV27 and TRBJ2-7, with TRBD2 identical over 7 bases. V gave up 6 bases and J gave up 4 bases; unmatched junction bases: 6. CDR1 is MNHEY, CDR2 SMNVEV, per germline (reference sequence). CDR3 length: 13 amino acids.

The chain links TRBV7-9 to TRBJ2-3; TRBD1 agrees at 7 bases. The CDR3 covers 15 residues. CDR1 and CDR2 (germline): SEHNR, FQNEAQ (reference sequence). Trimming took 7 bases from V and 3 from J; bases not matched to a gene: 10. The CDR3 DNA reads as TGTGCCAGCAAAATCCCGGGACAGAGGACAGATACGCAGTATTTT. Encoded protein: CASKIPGQRTDTQYF.

This chain uses TRBV13 with TRBJ1-2, with a tentative D call TRBD1 (5 bases). Trimming stripped 6 bases from V and 1 base from J, with 18 bases between. The CDR3 sequence is 16 residues long. The germline CDR1 and CDR2 sequences are PRHDT and FYEKMQ (reference sequence). The CDR3: CASRRFGQGGNYGYTF. The CDR3 region has the DNA TGTGCCAGCAGACGATTTGGGCAGGGTGGTAACTATGGCTACACCTTC. Complete variable domain (other parts from reference TRBV13 and TRBJ1-2): AAGVIQSPRHLIKEKRETATLKCYPIPRHDTVYWYQQGPGQDPQFLISFYEKMQSDKGSIPDRFSAQQFSDYHSELNMSSLELGDSALYFCASRRFGQGGNYGYTFGSGTRLTVV.

This chain joins TRBV4-2 and TRBJ2-2; 8 nucleotides align to TRBD1. The CDR3 is 17 residues long. Germline V gives CDR1 LGHNA, CDR2 YNFKEQ. The trim removed 1 base at V and 2 bases at J, leaving 6 bases unmatched. In DNA, the CDR3 is TGTGCCAGCAGCCAAGTTCGCGGGACAGGAAACACCGGGGAGCTGTTTTTT. Translating it yields CASSQVRGTGNTGELFF.

J is TRBJ2-3 and V is TRBV10-3, with D possibly matching TRBD1 (6 bases). This CDR3 is 16 amino acids long. The V end was cut by 10 bases, the J end by 3 bases, with 23 bases between. Germline CDR1 ENHRY, CDR2 SYGVKD. The CDR3 spells CATASMAPRGTDTQYF. The CDR3 nucleotides read TGTGCCACCGCCTCGATGGCGCCGAGGGGGACAGATACGCAGTATTTT.

The DNA of the CDR3 is TGTGCCAGCAGCTTGAGAGTAGCTGAGCAGTTCTTC. It encodes CASSLRVAEQFF. The chain is built from TRBV7-2 and TRBJ2-1, with no clear D. Germline CDR1 and CDR2: SGHTA and FQGNSA. CDR3 length: 12 amino acids. The ends were cut back, 3 bases at V and 9 bases at J, with 9 bases in the middle.

V gene TRBV5-1 combines with J gene TRBJ2-4; TRBD1 is a possible D gene (6 bases). V lost 2 bases and J lost 7, with 13 bases in between. The CDR3 spans 14 residues. The germline CDR1 and CDR2 sequences are SGHRS and YFSETQ. CDR3 DNA sequence: TGCGCCAGCAGCTTAAGGGGCCAGGGGAACATTCAGTACTTC. This codes for CASSLRGQGNIQYF.

CDR3: CSVVPGQFQAFF. The CDR3 bases are TGCAGCGTAGTCCCGGGACAGTTCCAAGCTTTCTTT. The chain links TRBV29-1 to TRBJ1-1; 7 positions match TRBD1. CDR1 and CDR2 from the germline V gene are SQVTM and ANQGSEA. The CDR3 spans 12 residues. Germline trimming cut 6 bases from V and 9 bases from J; bases unmatched to any gene: 10.

The J gene is TRBJ2-1, the V gene TRBV11-3; D is perhaps TRBD2 (6 bases). This CDR3 contains 13 residues. Trimming shortened V by 5 bases and J by 6 bases, and 11 bases separated the two germline ends. The germline CDR1 and CDR2 sequences are SGHNT and YENEEA. Here the CDR3 DNA reads TGTGCCAGCAGCACCCAGGGAGGCAATGAGCAGTTCTTC. Protein: CASSTQGGNEQFF.

This clone was seen only a few times. The chain carries TRBV25-1 and TRBJ2-2; tentatively, D is TRBD2 (7 bases). Germline V gene lookup returns CDR1 MGHDK and CDR2 SYGVNS. There are 18 residues in the CDR3. V was shortened by 5 bases and J by 6 bases, with 25 bases between the two germline ends. The CDR3 sequence: CASSMGHGLGRGAGELFF. CDR3 DNA: TGTGCCAGCAGTATGGGGCACGGATTAGGGAGGGGGGCCGGGGAGCTGTTTTTT.

Concerning this clone: Within the sample, other DNA sequences also encode this same CDR3. The chain links TRBV7-3 to TRBJ1-2; the match to TRBD1 covers 9 bases. V trimming: 2 bases; J trimming: 5 bases; junction bases outside the gene matches: 0. CDR1 and CDR2 from the germline V gene are SGHTA and FQGTGA. The length of the CDR3 is 13 residues. The CDR3 here is CASSLGQGYGYTF. The CDR3, as DNA: TGTGCCAGCAGCTTAGGACAGGGGTATGGCTACACCTTC.

This sequence joins TRBV20-1 and TRBJ2-5; 8 positions agree with TRBD1. Germline V lookup: CDR1 DFQATT, CDR2 SNEGSKA (reference sequence). J was trimmed by 10 bases and V by 6 bases; bases with no gene match: 7. The length of the CDR3 is 11 residues. CDR3 region: CSAPDRAGQYF. The CDR3 coding sequence is TGCAGTGCCCCGGACAGGGCGGGCCAGTACTTC.

This clone was observed a few times. The chain links TRBV5-1 to TRBJ1-1, with D maybe TRBD1 (6 bases). Germline V CDR1 and CDR2: SGHRS, YFSETQ. This CDR3 is 13 amino acids long. Trimming took off 2 bases at V and 7 bases at J, with 12 bases between the two ends. The CDR3 nucleotides are TGCGCCAGCAGCTTTCGAATAGGGGGTGAAGCTTTCTTT. This codes for CASSFRIGGEAFF.

The genes are TRBV6-1 and TRBJ2-5, with 9 bases identical to TRBD2. CDR1 MNHNS and CDR2 SASEGT come from the germline V gene. This CDR3 has 15 amino acids. J lost 10 bases, V lost 6 bases, and 15 bases had no gene match. CDR3 region: CASRGVAGALNNQYF. CDR3 bases: TGTGCCAGCAGGGGGGTAGCGGGGGCCCTTAATAACCAGTACTTC.

This chain links TRBV19 with TRBJ2-3; 7 bases are shared with TRBD1. Trimming took 5 bases from V and 4 from J; bases not matched to a gene: 9. Germline values: CDR1 LNHDA, CDR2 SQIVND (reference sequence). This CDR3 is 15 amino acids long. DNA for the CDR3: TGTGCCAGTAGTTACTACAGGGGTCCGTCAGATACGCAGTATTTT. Translated, it gives CASSYYRGPSDTQYF.

The V gene is TRBV21-1, the J gene TRBJ1-2; the D segment call TRBD1 is taken from the table without a DNA check. TRBV21-1 corresponds to a pseudogene. This CDR3 has 11 residues. The CDR3 DNA reads TGTGCCAGCACCTCAGGGTATGGCTACACCTTC. Encoded protein: CASTSGYGYTF.

This sequence joins TRBV5-6 and TRBJ1-5; D remains unclear. The CDR3 totals 14 residues. CDR1 and CDR2 from the germline V gene are SGHDT and YYEEEE. V was clipped by 0 bases and J by 3 bases, with 7 bases between them. CDR3 DNA sequence: TGTGCCAGCAGCTTGGTCGGGGACAATCAGCCCCAGCATTTT. This encodes CASSLVGDNQPQHF. Variable domain in full (rest from reference TRBV5-6 and TRBJ1-5): DAGVTQSPTHLIKTRGQQVTLRCSPKSGHDTVSWYQQALGQGPQFIFQYYEEEERQRGNFPDRFSGHQFPNYSSELNVNALLLGDSALYLCASSLVGDNQPQHFGDGTRLSIL.

This chain links TRBV7-3 with TRBJ2-3, with D maybe TRBD2 (6 bases). CDR1 is SGHTA and CDR2 is FQGTGA in the germline V gene. The CDR3 loop spans 16 amino acids. The germline V and J ends were trimmed by 2 bases and 3 bases, with 15 bases remaining between them. CDR3 coding DNA: TGTGCCAGCAGCTTAGGAGTCGGCGGGGAAACAGATACGCAGTATTTT. Translating gives CASSLGVGGETDTQYF.

The genes are TRBV7-8 and TRBJ1-2; weak D call: TRBD1 (5 bases). Germline V gene data show CDR1 as SGHVS and CDR2 as FQNEAQ. The V end lost 5 bases, the J end lost 5 bases, and 12 bases lay between the germline ends. This CDR3 spans 13 amino acids. The CDR3 DNA reads TGTGCCAGCAGCGTCAGGGTGGGGTATGGCTACACCTTC. It is translated as CASSVRVGYGYTF.